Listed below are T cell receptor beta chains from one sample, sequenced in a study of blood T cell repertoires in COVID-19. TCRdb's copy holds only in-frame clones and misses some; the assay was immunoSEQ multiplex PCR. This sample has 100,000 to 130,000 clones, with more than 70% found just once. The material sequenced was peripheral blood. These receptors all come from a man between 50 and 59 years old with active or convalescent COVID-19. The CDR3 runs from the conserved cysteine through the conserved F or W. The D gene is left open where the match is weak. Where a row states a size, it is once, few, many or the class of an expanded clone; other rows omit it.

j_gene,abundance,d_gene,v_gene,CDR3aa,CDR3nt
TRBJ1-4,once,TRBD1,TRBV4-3,CASSLGQGVEKLFF,TGCGCCAGCAGCCTGGGACAGGGGGTTGAAAAACTGTTTTTT
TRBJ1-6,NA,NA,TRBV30,CAWRLDNINSPLHF,TGTGCCTGGAGGCTGGACAACATTAATTCACCCCTCCACTTT
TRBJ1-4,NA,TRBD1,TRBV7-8,CASSSYQGQFREKLFF,TGTGCCAGCAGCTCTTATCAGGGACAGTTCCGTGAAAAACTGTTTTTT
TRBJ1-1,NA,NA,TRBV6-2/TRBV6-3,CASSPTVNTEAFF,TGTGCCAGCAGCCCTACAGTGAACACTGAAGCTTTCTTT
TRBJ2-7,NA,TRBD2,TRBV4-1,CASSQDWGASGREEQYF,TGCGCCAGCAGCCAAGATTGGGGGGCTAGCGGGAGGGAGGAGCAGTACTTC
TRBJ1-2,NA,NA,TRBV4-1,CASSQDQGTYGYTF,TGCGCCAGCAGCCAAGATCAGGGGACCTATGGCTACACCTTC
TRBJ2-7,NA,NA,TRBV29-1,CSAGRGGYEQYF,TGCAGCGCTGGGCGAGGCGGGTACGAGCAGTACTTC
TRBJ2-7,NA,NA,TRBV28,CASSPPPTSSHEQYF,TGTGCCAGCAGCCCCCCTCCTACCTCTAGCCACGAGCAGTACTTC
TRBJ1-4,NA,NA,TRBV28,CASGQRGATNEKLFF,TGTGCCAGCGGACAGAGAGGGGCAACTAATGAAAAACTGTTTTTT
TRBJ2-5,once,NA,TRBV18,CASSPPIGPGETQYF,TGTGCCAGCTCACCACCTATAGGACCAGGGGAGACCCAGTACTTC
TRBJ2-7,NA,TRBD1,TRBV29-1,CSGGQGVYEQYF,TGCAGCGGCGGACAGGGGGTCTACGAGCAGTACTTC
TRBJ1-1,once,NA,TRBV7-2,CASSSRWSGVVTEAFF,TGTGCCAGCAGCTCCCGGTGGTCGGGGGTTGTTACTGAAGCTTTCTTT
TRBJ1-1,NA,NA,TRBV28,CASRRGQNTEAFF,TGTGCCAGCAGACGTGGACAGAACACTGAAGCTTTCTTT
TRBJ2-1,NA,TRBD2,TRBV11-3,CASSLVGGGSYNEQFF,TGTGCCAGCAGCTTAGTGGGGGGAGGGTCCTACAATGAGCAGTTCTTC
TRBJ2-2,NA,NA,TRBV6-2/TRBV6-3,CASSYSSTGPGELFF,TGTGCCAGCAGTTACTCATCGACAGGTCCCGGGGAGCTGTTTTTT
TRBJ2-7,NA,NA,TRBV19,CASSIAGTSYEQYF,TGTGCCAGTAGTATAGCAGGGACATCCTACGAGCAGTACTTC
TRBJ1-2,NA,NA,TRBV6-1,CASSDRGKPNYGYTF,TGTGCCAGCAGTGATAGGGGGAAACCTAACTATGGCTACACCTTC
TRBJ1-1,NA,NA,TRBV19,CASSIGRQGTTEAFF,TGTGCCAGTAGTATTGGGAGGCAGGGAACAACTGAAGCTTTCTTT
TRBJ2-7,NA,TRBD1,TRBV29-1,CSVQGGPGYEQYF,TGCAGCGTGCAAGGGGGCCCGGGTTACGAGCAGTACTTC
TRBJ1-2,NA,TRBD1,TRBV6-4,CASTFVFGQGAYGYTF,TGTGCCAGCACCTTCGTCTTCGGACAGGGAGCGTATGGCTACACCTTC
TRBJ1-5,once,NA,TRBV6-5,CASSYDRLGANQPQHF,TGTGCCAGCAGTTACGACAGGCTAGGGGCCAATCAGCCCCAGCATTTT
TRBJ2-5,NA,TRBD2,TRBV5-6,CASSLMGLVFETQYF,TGTGCCAGCAGCTTGATGGGACTAGTTTTCGAGACCCAGTACTTC
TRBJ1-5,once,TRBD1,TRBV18,CASSPEQGAGQPQHF,TGTGCCAGCTCACCCGAACAGGGGGCGGGTCAGCCCCAGCATTTT
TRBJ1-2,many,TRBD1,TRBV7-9,CASSEPGQSYGYTF,TGTGCCAGCAGTGAACCGGGACAGTCGTATGGCTACACCTTC
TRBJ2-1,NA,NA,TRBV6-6,CASTSRGQPNEQFF,TGTGCCAGCACAAGCAGGGGACAACCAAATGAGCAGTTCTTC